This T cell receptor beta chain derives from a study of blood T cells in healthy people across ages. This clonotype appeared a few times. In germline, CDR1 is SGHRS, CDR2 YFSETQ. This CDR3 contains 12 residues. V dropped 5 bases and J dropped 0 bases, with 5 bases sitting between them. A J-beta primer mix and a sample-barcoded 5' primer were used in a second PCR of about 7 to 12 cycles. Via MiXCR, TCRdb re-called the 5' RACE reads, giving one row per CDR3 protein. This table has roughly 1.5 million distinct CDR3 sequences, about 42% appearing once. Input material: blood. The genes are TRBV5-1 and TRBJ2-5; no clear D. This receptor was identified in a woman younger than 35 in good health. The CDR3 spells CASRLYQETQYF. Here the CDR3 DNA reads TGCGCCAGCAGATTGTACCAAGAGACCCAGTACTTC. The entire variable domain, with the rest obtained from reference TRBV5-1 and TRBJ2-5, is as follows: KAGVTQTPRYLIKTRGQQVTLSCSPISGHRSVSWYQQTPGQGLQFLFEYFSETQRNKGNFPGRFSGRQFSNSRSEMNVSTLELGDSALYLCASRLYQETQYFGPGTRLLVL.